One sample yielded the 9 T cell receptor beta chains listed below, sequenced in a study of T-cell reconstitution after alpha-beta-depleted transplantation in children. This sample's TCRbeta library carried unique molecular identifier barcodes. One entry per CDR3 protein results from TCRdb running MiXCR on the PCR reads. This table holds 100,000 to 130,000 distinct CDR3 sequences, 5.5% to 6.5% found once. This specimen was PBMCs, mostly from graft donor cells, taken 360 days after TCRalphabeta/CD19-depleted stem cell transplant. The receptors originated from a male patient aged 2-9 years who had a stem cell transplant for acute lymphoblastic leukemia, so the T cells may come from the graft donor.

The J gene is TRBJ2-7, the V gene TRBV7-8; no definite D call. This CDR3 region has 13 residues. Germline V lookup: CDR1 SGHVS, CDR2 FQNEAQ. Trimming took off 3 bases at V and 3 bases at J, with 9 bases between the two ends. CDR3 sequence reads: CASSLSSRYEQYF. The CDR3 bases are TGTGCCAGCAGCTTGTCATCACGCTACGAGCAGTACTTC.

The CDR3 loop is CAAGSGGELFF. The CDR3 DNA is TGTGCCGCAGGTTCCGGCGGGGAGCTGTTTTTT. V usage is TRBV19 and J usage is TRBJ2-2; no definite D call. The V gene lost 11 bases and the J gene lost 7 bases, with 11 bases spanning the gap. The CDR3 is 11 amino acids. Germline CDR1 LNHDA, CDR2 SQIVND (reference sequence).

This clonotype was picked up a small number of times. The chain is built from TRBV29-1 and TRBJ1-1; the D gene is possibly TRBD1 (6 bases). Germline-derived CDR1 and CDR2 are SQVTM and ANQGSEA. V was clipped by 0 bases and J by 2 bases, with 10 bases between them. This CDR3 is 14 amino acids long. The CDR3 DNA reads TGCAGCGTTGAAGATAGGGGGGCAAACACTGAAGCTTTCTTT. This gives the protein CSVEDRGANTEAFF.

This clonotype was seen only a few times. The chain links TRBV28 to TRBJ1-5; TRBD1 might be the D (6 bases). CDR1 and CDR2 (germline): MDHEN, SYDVKM. The length of the CDR3 is 15 residues. V lost 4 bases, J lost 2 bases, and 12 bases lay in between. The CDR3 loop reads CASSSGVWGNQPQHF. CDR3 DNA sequence: TGTGCCAGCAGTTCAGGGGTCTGGGGCAATCAGCCCCAGCATTTT.

In this sample, this clonotype turned up many times. J is TRBJ2-7 and V is TRBV28; D possibly matches TRBD1 or TRBD2 (5 bases each). This CDR3 has 12 amino acids. Germline loops: CDR1 MDHEN, CDR2 SYDVKM. Trimming stripped 3 bases from V and 5 bases from J, with 8 bases between. CDR3 in amino acids: CASSFEGHEQYF. The CDR3 DNA follows: TGTGCCAGCAGTTTTGAGGGGCACGAGCAGTACTTC.

The chain uses TRBV14 and TRBJ1-1; D may be TRBD1 (5 bases). CDR3 length: 14 residues. Looked up from germline, CDR1 is SGHDN and CDR2 is FVKESK. V was trimmed by 2 bases and J by 4 bases, leaving 11 bases between them. As DNA, the CDR3 is TGTGCCAGCAGCCAAAGGCTGGGGCTCACTGAAGCTTTCTTT. It specifies CASSQRLGLTEAFF.

This clonotype was observed at least ten times. This chain links TRBV5-1 with TRBJ1-5; weak D call: TRBD1 (5 bases). V dropped 1 base and J dropped 11 bases, with 22 bases sitting between them. This CDR3 contains 16 residues. CDR1 is SGHRS and CDR2 is YFSETQ in the germline V gene. CDR3 sequence reads: CASSLSLLQAKWAQHF. Here the CDR3 DNA reads TGCGCCAGCAGCTTGAGTTTGCTACAGGCGAAATGGGCCCAGCATTTT.

This clonotype was observed at least ten times. The V call is TRBV27, the J call TRBJ1-4, with D perhaps matching TRBD1 (6 bases). The CDR3 loop spans 14 amino acids. V gave up 7 bases and J gave up 8 bases, with 17 bases separating them. The germline V gene has CDR1 MNHEY and CDR2 SMNVEV (reference sequence). The CDR3 sequence: CASKARGTGEKLFF. In DNA, the CDR3 is TGTGCCAGCAAAGCCAGGGGAACAGGCGAAAAACTGTTTTTT.

The sample holds a few counts of this clonotype. The chain recombines TRBV6-6 with TRBJ2-7; weak D call: TRBD1 (7 bases). The germline V gene encodes CDR1 MNHNY and CDR2 SVGAGI (reference sequence). V gave up 10 bases and J gave up 0 bases, with 13 bases separating them. There are 13 residues in the CDR3. The CDR3 protein is CATGGPDSYEQYF. CDR3 nucleotide sequence: TGTGCCACAGGGGGGCCCGACTCCTACGAGCAGTACTTC.